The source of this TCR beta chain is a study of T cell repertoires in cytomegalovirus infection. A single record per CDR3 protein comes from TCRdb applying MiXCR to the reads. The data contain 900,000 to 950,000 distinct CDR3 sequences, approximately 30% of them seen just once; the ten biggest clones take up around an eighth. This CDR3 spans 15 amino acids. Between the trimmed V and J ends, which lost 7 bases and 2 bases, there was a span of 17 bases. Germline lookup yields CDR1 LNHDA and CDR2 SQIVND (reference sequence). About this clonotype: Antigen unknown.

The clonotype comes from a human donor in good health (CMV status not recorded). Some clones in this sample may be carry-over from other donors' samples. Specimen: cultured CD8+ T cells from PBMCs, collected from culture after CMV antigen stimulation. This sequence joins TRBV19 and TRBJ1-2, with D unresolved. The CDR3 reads CASTPAGRYNYGYTF. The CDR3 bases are TGTGCCAGTACCCCAGCAGGCCGATACAACTATGGCTACACCTTC.